Below, 30 T cell receptor beta chains from the same sample are listed, as sequenced in a study of blood T cell repertoires in COVID-19. TCRdb keeps only in-frame clones here, not all; method: immunoSEQ multiplex PCR. The sample holds 80,000 to 100,000 clones, 65% to 85% seen once. Source material: peripheral blood. Every receptor here comes from a man in his sixties with acute or convalescent COVID-19.

This clone occurred many times. The chain couples TRBV6-6 to TRBJ2-5; 7 bases match TRBD1. The CDR3 spans 15 residues. The germline gives CDR1 MNHNY, CDR2 SVGAGI (reference sequence). The junction had 7 bases not matched to a gene; V was cut back by 5 bases and J by 1 base. The CDR3 loop reads CASSRGTVIQETQYF. The CDR3 region has the DNA TGTGCCAGCAGTCGAGGGACAGTTATCCAAGAGACCCAGTACTTC.

This clone was detected a few times. The chain has TRBV5-4 and TRBJ1-1; no firm D call. V was clipped by 2 bases and J by 0 bases, with 2 bases between them. The germline gives CDR1 SGHNT, CDR2 YYREEE (reference sequence). The CDR3 covers 12 residues. Here the CDR3 DNA reads TGTGCCAGCAGCTTTATGAACACTGAAGCTTTCTTT. This translates into CASSFMNTEAFF.

The chain carries TRBV7-8 and TRBJ1-6; tentative D call: TRBD1 (5 bases). Germline CDR1 reads SGHVS; CDR2 reads FQNEAQ. The CDR3 length is 16 residues. The germline V and J ends were trimmed by 5 bases and 2 bases, with 13 bases remaining between them. CDR3 bases: TGTGCCAGCAGCCTAGAGGGGTACACCTATAATTCACCCCTCCACTTT. Translating gives CASSLEGYTYNSPLHF. Combining the CDR3 with reference TRBV7-8 and TRBJ1-6 gives the whole variable domain GAGVSQSPRYKVAKRGQDVALRCDPISGHVSLFWYQQALGQGPEFLTYFQNEAQLDKSGLPSDRFFAERPEGSVSTLKIQRTQQEDSAVYLCASSLEGYTYNSPLHFGNGTRLTVT.

The chain combines TRBV9 with TRBJ2-1; 7 nucleotides line up with TRBD1. The CDR3 sequence is 14 residues long. V lost 4 bases and J lost 2; bases outside the gene matches: 3. Germline CDR1 reads SGDLS; CDR2 reads YYNGEE. CDR3 in amino acids: CASSPGGPYNEQFF. The DNA of the CDR3 is TGTGCCAGCAGCCCAGGGGGACCCTACAATGAGCAGTTCTTC.

The chain couples TRBV7-8 to TRBJ2-7; 7 nucleotides match TRBD1. There are 16 residues in the CDR3. V was clipped by 5 bases and J by 2 bases; unmatched bases: 12. Looked up from germline, CDR1 is SGHVS and CDR2 is FQNEAQ. DNA of the CDR3: TGTGCCAGCAGCCTTCAACAGGGGCCGGCGACCTACGAGCAGTACTTC. Translation: CASSLQQGPATYEQYF.

This sequence joins TRBV6-5 and TRBJ1-2; tentatively, D is TRBD1 (5 bases). This CDR3 has 13 residues. The V gene's germline CDR1 is MNHEY and CDR2 SVGAGI. V dropped 2 bases and J dropped 8 bases, with 12 bases sitting between them. CDR3 sequence: CASSYRDSGGYTF. The CDR3 nucleotides read TGTGCCAGCAGTTACAGGGACTCGGGCGGCTACACCTTC.

This sequence joins TRBV6-6 and TRBJ1-6; the D is unclear. The V end was cut by 5 bases, the J end by 0 bases, with 17 bases between. This CDR3 contains 18 residues. Germline V CDR1 and CDR2: MNHNY, SVGAGI (reference sequence). The CDR3 coding sequence is TGTGCCAGCAGTCTCCGGCACGGGAGGAACTCCTATAATTCACCCCTCCACTTT. This sequence encodes CASSLRHGRNSYNSPLHF.

This chain uses TRBV15 with TRBJ1-5; D uncertain. CDR1 and CDR2 from the germline V gene are LNHNV and YYDKDF (reference sequence). This CDR3 has 12 residues. V shed 0 bases and J shed 7 bases, with 4 bases lying between them. The CDR3 DNA follows: TGTGCCACCAGCAGAGATCAACAGCCCCAGCATTTT. This codes for CATSRDQQPQHF. The variable domain in full, with the rest retrieved from reference TRBV15 and TRBJ1-5, is DAMVIQNPRYQVTQFGKPVTLSCSQTLNHNVMYWYQQKSSQAPKLLFHYYDKDFNNEADTPDNFQSRRPNTSFCFLDIRSPGLGDTAMYLCATSRDQQPQHFGDGTRLSIL.

The V call is TRBV28, the J call TRBJ1-2, with D possibly being TRBD1 (6 bases). V was cut by 6 bases and J by 8 bases, with 19 bases left in between. The CDR3 loop spans 14 amino acids. CDR1 is MDHEN, CDR2 SYDVKM, per germline. This chain's CDR3 is CASSPRQVMGGYTF. CDR3 coding DNA: TGTGCCAGCAGCCCAAGACAGGTGATGGGGGGCTACACCTTC.

The chain couples TRBV11-2 to TRBJ2-3; TRBD2 matches at 13 bases. Trimming at V came to 5 bases and at J to 5 bases, leaving 7 bases not matched to a gene. This CDR3 comprises 16 residues. Germline loops: CDR1 SGHAT, CDR2 FQNNGV. The CDR3 DNA reads as TGTGCCAGCAGCCCCGGGACTAGCGGGGCCGGAGATACGCAGTATTTT. This translates into CASSPGTSGAGDTQYF.

The V and J genes are TRBV2 and TRBJ1-2; 8 bases fit TRBD1. Germline V CDR1 and CDR2: SNHLY, FYNNEI. The V and J ends lost 4 bases and 7 bases, in that order; junction bases with no gene match: 8. The length of the CDR3 is 14 residues. CDR3 sequence: CASSGGTGFLGYTF. As DNA, the CDR3 is TGTGCCAGCAGTGGAGGGACAGGCTTTCTTGGCTACACCTTC.

The chain recombines TRBV7-8 with TRBJ2-3; 7 bases agree with TRBD2. Trimming at V came to 1 base and at J to 3 bases, leaving 4 bases not matched to a gene. The germline gives CDR1 SGHVS, CDR2 FQNEAQ. There are 15 residues in the CDR3. The CDR3 bases are TGTGCCAGCAGCTTAGAGGGGCGGGGGACAGATACGCAGTATTTT. Translation gives CASSLEGRGTDTQYF.

The gene calls are TRBV11-2 and TRBJ1-2, with D possibly being TRBD1 (6 bases). From germline, CDR1 is SGHAT and CDR2 FQNNGV. There are 14 residues in the CDR3. Trimming shortened V by 3 bases and J by 4 bases, and 12 bases separated the two germline ends. The CDR3 loop is CASSLGGQFYGYTF. The CDR3 DNA reads TGTGCCAGCAGCTTGGGGGGGCAATTCTATGGCTACACCTTC. Together with reference TRBV11-2 and TRBJ1-2, the CDR3 gives the full variable domain: EAGVAQSPRYKIIEKRQSVAFWCNPISGHATLYWYQQILGQGPKLLIQFQNNGVVDDSQLPKDRFSAERLKGVDSTLKIQPAKLEDSAVYLCASSLGGQFYGYTFGSGTRLTVV.

V usage is TRBV27 and J usage is TRBJ2-2; the match to TRBD2 covers 7 bases. V was pared by 8 bases and J by 4 bases, with 13 bases of the junction left unmatched. This CDR3 comprises 16 residues. Per the germline V gene, CDR1 is MNHEY and CDR2 is SMNVEV (reference sequence). CDR3 DNA sequence: TGTGCCAGCGGCTTACTAGCGATGAAGTCCACCGGGGAGCTGTTTTTT. Translated: CASGLLAMKSTGELFF.

This chain joins TRBV18 and TRBJ1-6; D unclear. Trimming removed 1 base at V and 8 bases at J, with 12 bases between. The CDR3 contains 15 residues. Germline V gene data show CDR1 as KGHSH and CDR2 as LQKENI. CDR3 region: CASSPLNGEDSPLHF. The CDR3 DNA reads TGTGCCAGCTCACCACTCAACGGGGAGGATTCACCCCTCCACTTT.

The chain employs TRBV6-5 and TRBJ1-1; 8 bases line up with TRBD1. Germline loops: CDR1 MNHEY, CDR2 SVGAGI. Trimming took 7 bases from V and 2 from J; bases not matched to a gene: 6. The CDR3 extends over 14 amino acids. The CDR3 loop is CASMIGQGNTEAFF. The CDR3 nucleotides are TGTGCCAGCATGATAGGACAGGGAAACACTGAAGCTTTCTTT.

V is TRBV18 and J is TRBJ2-3; 7 bases map to TRBD1. Germline V gives CDR1 KGHSH, CDR2 LQKENI. This CDR3 has 13 residues. V trimming: 5 bases; J trimming: 5 bases; junction bases outside the gene matches: 4. CDR3 nucleotides: TGTGCCAGCTCATCGAACAGGGGAGATACGCAGTATTTT. The encoded protein is CASSSNRGDTQYF.

This chain joins TRBV28 and TRBJ1-4; TRBD1 might be the D (5 bases). Germline CDR1 MDHEN, CDR2 SYDVKM. CDR3 length: 16 amino acids. Trimming left V 6 bases short and J 0 bases short, with 14 bases between. The CDR3 spells CASSQLSTATNEKLFF. The CDR3 nucleotides read TGTGCCAGCAGCCAACTTTCGACAGCAACTAATGAAAAACTGTTTTTT.

The table lists this clone with a few counts. Here the CDR3 DNA reads TGTGCCATCAGCGAAGACAGCTATGGCTACACCTTC. Its translation: CAISEDSYGYTF. The chain links TRBV10-3 to TRBJ1-2; TRBD1 might be the D (5 bases). This CDR3 is built from 12 residues. The ends were cut back, 6 bases at V and 4 bases at J, with 9 bases in the middle. The germline CDR1 and CDR2 sequences are ENHRY and SYGVKD.

This chain joins TRBV7-9 and TRBJ2-7, with D tentatively TRBD2 (7 bases). This CDR3 contains 14 residues. Germline assignment: CDR1 SEHNR and CDR2 FQNEAQ (reference sequence). V lost 1 base, J lost 4 bases, and 11 bases lay in between. The CDR3 region has the DNA TGTGCCAGCAGCTTAGTAGGGGGGGATTACGAGCAGTACTTC. Protein sequence: CASSLVGGDYEQYF.

This clone was counted a single time. The V call is TRBV9, the J call TRBJ2-3; 11 bases fit TRBD1. With 3 bases clipped from V and 4 bases from J, the junction kept 10 bases outside the gene matches. This CDR3 is built from 17 residues. Germline V gene sequence: CDR1 SGDLS, CDR2 YYNGEE. CDR3 nucleotide sequence: TGTGCCAGCAGCGCCAGGACAGGGGGCGAAGGGGCAGATACGCAGTATTTT. The encoded protein is CASSARTGGEGADTQYF.

The CDR3 DNA sequence: TGTGCCAGCCAACAAAAGATTAGGACTAGCGGGGGGGCGTCACCTGACGAGCAGTACTTC. It translates to CASQQKIRTSGGASPDEQYF. V is TRBV7-6 and J is TRBJ2-7, with 15 positions matching TRBD2. CDR3 size: 20 residues. V lost 8 bases and J lost 5; bases outside the gene matches: 22. In germline, CDR1 is SGHVS, CDR2 FNYEAQ.

V usage is TRBV7-8 and J usage is TRBJ1-2; weak D call: TRBD1 (6 bases). The CDR3 consists of 16 residues. V was trimmed by 1 base and J by 4 bases, leaving 16 bases between them. Germline V lookup: CDR1 SGHVS, CDR2 FQNEAQ. The DNA of the CDR3 is TGTGCCAGCAGCTTAGAGGGAGGGTGGGGGGCCTATGGCTACACCTTC. Amino acids: CASSLEGGWGAYGYTF.

The rearrangement joins TRBV11-3 to TRBJ1-4; the match to TRBD1 covers 7 bases. Germline CDR1 and CDR2: SGHNT and YENEEA. This CDR3 is built from 15 residues. Unmatched junction bases numbered 10, after V lost 5 bases and J lost 7 bases. Written as DNA, the CDR3 is TGTGCCAGCAGCCCCGCGACAGGGTTTGGTGAAAAACTGTTTTTT. Translation: CASSPATGFGEKLFF.

This chain links TRBV18 with TRBJ2-2; a weak D match, TRBD2 (6 bases). The V gene lost 3 bases and the J gene lost 2 bases, with 10 bases spanning the gap. The germline gives CDR1 KGHSH, CDR2 LQKENI. The CDR3 has 15 amino acids. CDR3 DNA: TGTGCCAGCTCACCGCCGGGACTCAACACCGGGGAGCTGTTTTTT. Its translation: CASSPPGLNTGELFF.

The chain has TRBV9 and TRBJ2-1, with TRBD2 as a possible D gene (5 bases). The V gene's germline CDR1 is SGDLS and CDR2 YYNGEE. The CDR3 spans 14 residues. Trimming removed 5 bases at V and 15 bases at J, with 24 bases between. CDR3 bases: TGTGCCAGCAGTGCAAGTGATATCCACGGGGTCGGGTTCTTC. Translation: CASSASDIHGVGFF.

Only one count was recorded for this clone. The rearrangement joins TRBV30 to TRBJ1-6, with TRBD1 identical over 10 bases. Germline-derived CDR1 and CDR2 are GTSNPN and SVGIG (reference sequence). The CDR3 is made up of 15 amino acids. V gave up 0 bases and J gave up 7 bases; unmatched junction bases: 3. CDR3 DNA: TGTGCCTGGAGTGTACGGACAGGGGGAAATTCACCCCTCCACTTT. Translating gives CAWSVRTGGNSPLHF.

This clone has only a few counts. J is TRBJ2-2 and V is TRBV10-3; 10 nucleotides align to TRBD1. Germline V gene sequence: CDR1 ENHRY, CDR2 SYGVKD. The CDR3 covers 13 residues. The V gene end was trimmed by 4 bases and the J gene end by 8 bases; junction bases not matched to a gene: 1. The CDR3 nucleotides are TGTGCCATCAGTGGACAGGGGGCTGGGGAGCTGTTTTTT. Its protein product is CAISGQGAGELFF.

J is TRBJ1-2 and V is TRBV6-5, with 9 bases lining up with TRBD1. Trimming took 5 bases from V and 8 from J; bases not matched to a gene: 9. CDR1 is MNHEY, CDR2 SVGAGI, per germline. There are 14 residues in the CDR3. This chain's CDR3 is CASSPGTGQRGYTF. The CDR3 region has the DNA TGTGCCAGCAGTCCCGGGACAGGGCAACGCGGCTACACCTTC.

CDR3 nucleotide sequence: TGTGCCAGCAGTTCGCCAAGACTAGCGGGAGTAAGAGATACGCAGTATTTT. Translating it yields CASSSPRLAGVRDTQYF. V is TRBV28 and J is TRBJ2-3, with TRBD2 matching over 12 bases. Germline trimming cut 4 bases from V and 5 bases from J; bases unmatched to any gene: 10. This CDR3 region has 17 residues. Germline-derived CDR1 and CDR2 are MDHEN and SYDVKM.